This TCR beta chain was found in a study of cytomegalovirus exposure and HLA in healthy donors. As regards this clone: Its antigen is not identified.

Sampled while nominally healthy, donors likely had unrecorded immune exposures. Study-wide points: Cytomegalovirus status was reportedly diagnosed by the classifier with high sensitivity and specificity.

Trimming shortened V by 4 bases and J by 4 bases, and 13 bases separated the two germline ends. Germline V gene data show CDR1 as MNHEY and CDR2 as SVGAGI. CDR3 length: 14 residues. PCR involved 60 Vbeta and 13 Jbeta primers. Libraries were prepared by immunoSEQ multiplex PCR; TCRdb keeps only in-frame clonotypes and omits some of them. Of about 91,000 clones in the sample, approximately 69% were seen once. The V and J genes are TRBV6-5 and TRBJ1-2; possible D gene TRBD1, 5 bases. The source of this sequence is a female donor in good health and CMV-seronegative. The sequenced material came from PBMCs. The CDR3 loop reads CASSLRGIGYGYTF. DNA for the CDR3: TGTGCCAGCAGTTTACGGGGGATTGGCTATGGCTACACCTTC.